This T cell receptor (beta chain) came from a study of blood T cell repertoires in COVID-19. Study at large: Both acute and convalescent COVID-19 samples were obtained from the United States, Italy and Spain.

V lost 3 bases to trimming and J lost 6 bases, with 8 bases between them. This CDR3 is 11 amino acids long. Germline CDR1 is DFQATT and CDR2 is SNEGSKA (reference sequence). The authors' processing: Reference gene primer amplification gave estimated nucleated cell counts. Clones were read by immunoSEQ multiplex PCR, and TCRdb kept only the in-frame ones, dropping some. Clonal size and the V and J genes are those of that table, whereas D and trimming came from the DNA. The sample holds some 200,000 clones, about four fifths seen once. Participants were aged about 18 to 100 years from about two dozen US areas. Clinical history as reported by participants underpinned cohort assignment.

The rearrangement joins TRBV20-1 to TRBJ1-1; D is perhaps TRBD1 (5 bases). Sequencing was carried out using PBMCs or T cells enriched from blood (not recorded which). This TCR was recovered from a woman in her 40s with acute COVID-19. CDR3 coding DNA: TGCAGTGCTAGTTGGGGGGCTGAAGCTTTCTTT. Protein: CSASWGAEAFF.